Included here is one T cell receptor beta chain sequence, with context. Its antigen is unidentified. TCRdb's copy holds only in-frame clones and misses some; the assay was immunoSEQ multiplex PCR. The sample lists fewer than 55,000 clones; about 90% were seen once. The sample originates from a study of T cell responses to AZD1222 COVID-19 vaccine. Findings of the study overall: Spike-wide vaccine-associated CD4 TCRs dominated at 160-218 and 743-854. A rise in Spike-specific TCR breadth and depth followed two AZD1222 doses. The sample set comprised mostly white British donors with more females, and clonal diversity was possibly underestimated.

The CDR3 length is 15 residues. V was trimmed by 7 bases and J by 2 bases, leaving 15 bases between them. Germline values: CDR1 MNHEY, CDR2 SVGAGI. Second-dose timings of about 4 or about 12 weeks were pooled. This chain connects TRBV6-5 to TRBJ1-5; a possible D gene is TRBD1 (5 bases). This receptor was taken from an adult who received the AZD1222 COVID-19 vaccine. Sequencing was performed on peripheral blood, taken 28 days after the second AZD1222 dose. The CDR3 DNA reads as TGTGCCAGCACCCCGGTGTGGGGGGGCAATCAGCCCCAGCATTTT. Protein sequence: CASTPVWGGNQPQHF.